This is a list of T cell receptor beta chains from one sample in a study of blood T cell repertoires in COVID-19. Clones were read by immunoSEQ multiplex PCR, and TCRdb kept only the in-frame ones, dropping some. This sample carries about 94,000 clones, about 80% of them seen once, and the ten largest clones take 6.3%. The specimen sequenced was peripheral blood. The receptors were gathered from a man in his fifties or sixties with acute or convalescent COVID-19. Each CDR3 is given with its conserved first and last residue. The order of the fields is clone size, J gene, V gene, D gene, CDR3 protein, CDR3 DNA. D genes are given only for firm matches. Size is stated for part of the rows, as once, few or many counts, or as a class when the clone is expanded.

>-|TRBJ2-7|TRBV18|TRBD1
CASSGQDSSYEQYF
TGTGCCAGCTCAGGACAGGATAGCTCCTACGAGCAGTACTTC
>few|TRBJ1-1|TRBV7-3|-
CASSLDLAANTEAFF
TGTGCCAGCAGCTTAGATCTAGCGGCGAACACTGAAGCTTTCTTT
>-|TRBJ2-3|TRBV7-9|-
CASSADWGTPSFHTQYF
TGTGCCAGCAGCGCGGACTGGGGGACTCCCTCGTTTCATACGCAGTATTTT
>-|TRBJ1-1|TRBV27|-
CASSKTTVTEAFF
TGTGCCAGCAGCAAAACGACAGTCACTGAAGCTTTCTTT
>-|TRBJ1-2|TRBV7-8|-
CASSSMRANYGYTF
TGTGCCAGCAGCTCCATGCGGGCTAACTATGGCTACACCTTC
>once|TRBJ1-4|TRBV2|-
CASSEALRDGEKLFF
TGTGCCAGCAGTGAAGCGCTGAGGGATGGGGAAAAACTGTTTTTT
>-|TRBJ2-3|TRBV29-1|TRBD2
CSVTRTSGGLTDTQYF
TGCAGCGTTACTAGGACTAGCGGGGGACTCACAGATACGCAGTATTTT
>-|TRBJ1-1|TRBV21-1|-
CASSSPTGGTGEGLNTEAFF
TGTGCCAGCAGCTCCCCGACCGGCGGGACAGGGGAAGGTCTGAACACTGAAGCTTTCTTT
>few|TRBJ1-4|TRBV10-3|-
CAIGRTADNEKLFF
TGTGCCATCGGTCGGACAGCCGATAATGAAAAACTGTTTTTT
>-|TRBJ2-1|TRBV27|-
CASSSFGGYNEQFF
TGTGCCAGCAGCTCCTTTGGGGGGTACAATGAGCAGTTCTTC